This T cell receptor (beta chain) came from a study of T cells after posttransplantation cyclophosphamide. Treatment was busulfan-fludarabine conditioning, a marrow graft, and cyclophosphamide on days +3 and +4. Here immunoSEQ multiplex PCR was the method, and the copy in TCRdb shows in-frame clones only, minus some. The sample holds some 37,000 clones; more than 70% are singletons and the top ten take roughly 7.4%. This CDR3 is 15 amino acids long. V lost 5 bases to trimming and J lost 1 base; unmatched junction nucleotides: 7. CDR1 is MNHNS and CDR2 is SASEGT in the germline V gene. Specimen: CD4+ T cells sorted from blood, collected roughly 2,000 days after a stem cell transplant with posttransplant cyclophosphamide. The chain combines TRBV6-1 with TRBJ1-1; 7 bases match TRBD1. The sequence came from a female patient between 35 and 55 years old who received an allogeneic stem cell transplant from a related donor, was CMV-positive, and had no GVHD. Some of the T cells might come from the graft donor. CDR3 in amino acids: CASSINRGGNTEAFF. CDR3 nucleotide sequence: TGTGCCAGCAGTATTAACAGGGGCGGGAACACTGAAGCTTTCTTT.